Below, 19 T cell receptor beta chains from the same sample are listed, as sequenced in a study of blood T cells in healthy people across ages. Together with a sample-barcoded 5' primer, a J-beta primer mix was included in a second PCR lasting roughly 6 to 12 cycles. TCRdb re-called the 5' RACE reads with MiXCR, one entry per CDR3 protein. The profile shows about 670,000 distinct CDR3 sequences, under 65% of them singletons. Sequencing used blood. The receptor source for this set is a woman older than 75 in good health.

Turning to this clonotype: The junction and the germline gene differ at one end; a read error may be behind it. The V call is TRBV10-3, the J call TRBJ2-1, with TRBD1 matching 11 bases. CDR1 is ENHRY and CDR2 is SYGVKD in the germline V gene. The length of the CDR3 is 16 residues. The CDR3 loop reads CAISESDRGPYNEQVF. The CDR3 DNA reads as TGTGCCATCAGTGAGTCGGACAGGGGGCCCTACAATGAGCAGGTCTTC.

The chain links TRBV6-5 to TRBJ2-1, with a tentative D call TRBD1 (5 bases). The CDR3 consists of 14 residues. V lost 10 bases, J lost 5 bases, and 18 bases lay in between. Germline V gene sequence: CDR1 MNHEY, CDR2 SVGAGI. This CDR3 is CATSTTDENNEQFF. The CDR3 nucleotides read TGTGCCACCTCTACGACAGACGAGAACAATGAGCAGTTCTTC.

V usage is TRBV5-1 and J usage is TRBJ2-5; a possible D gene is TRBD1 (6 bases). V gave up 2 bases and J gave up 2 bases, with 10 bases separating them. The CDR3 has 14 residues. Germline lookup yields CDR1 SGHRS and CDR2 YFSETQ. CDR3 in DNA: TGCGCCAGCAGCTTCCTTGGACAGCAAGAGACCCAGTACTTC. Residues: CASSFLGQQETQYF.

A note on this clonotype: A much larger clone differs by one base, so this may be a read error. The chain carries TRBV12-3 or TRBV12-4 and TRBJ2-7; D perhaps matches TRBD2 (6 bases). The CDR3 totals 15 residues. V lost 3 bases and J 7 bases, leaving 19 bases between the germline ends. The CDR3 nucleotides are TGTGCCAGCAGTTTCGGGTTAGCGGCTAACAATGAGCAGTACTTC. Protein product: CASSFGLAANNEQYF.

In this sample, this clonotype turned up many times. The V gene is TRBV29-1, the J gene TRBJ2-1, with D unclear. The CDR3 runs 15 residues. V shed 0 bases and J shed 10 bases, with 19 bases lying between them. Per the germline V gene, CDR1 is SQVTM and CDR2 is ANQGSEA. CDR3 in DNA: TGCAGCGTTGAAGATCGGATTAGCACTCGCCCAGAGCAGTTCTTC. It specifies CSVEDRISTRPEQFF.

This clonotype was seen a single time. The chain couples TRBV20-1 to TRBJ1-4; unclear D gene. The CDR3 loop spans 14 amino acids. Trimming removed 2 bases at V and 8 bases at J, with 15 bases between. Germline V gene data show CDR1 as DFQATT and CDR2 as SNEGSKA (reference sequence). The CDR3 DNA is TGCAGTGCTAGACCCCCAGGTGTCGGGGAAAAACTGTTTTTT. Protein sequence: CSARPPGVGEKLFF.

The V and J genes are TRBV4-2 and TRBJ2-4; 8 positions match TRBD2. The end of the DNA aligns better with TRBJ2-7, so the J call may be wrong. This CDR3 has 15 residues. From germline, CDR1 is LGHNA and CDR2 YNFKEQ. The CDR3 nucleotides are TGTGCCAGCAGCCAAGATCCTAGCGGGCGGTACGAGCAGTACTTC. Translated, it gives CASSQDPSGRYEQYF.

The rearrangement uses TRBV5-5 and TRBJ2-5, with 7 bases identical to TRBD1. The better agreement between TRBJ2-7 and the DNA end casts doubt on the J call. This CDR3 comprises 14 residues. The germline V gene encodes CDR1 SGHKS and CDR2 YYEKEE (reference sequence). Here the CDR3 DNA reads TGTGCCAGCAGCAAACAGGGGCTTCCCTACGAGCAGTACTTC. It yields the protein CASSKQGLPYEQYF.

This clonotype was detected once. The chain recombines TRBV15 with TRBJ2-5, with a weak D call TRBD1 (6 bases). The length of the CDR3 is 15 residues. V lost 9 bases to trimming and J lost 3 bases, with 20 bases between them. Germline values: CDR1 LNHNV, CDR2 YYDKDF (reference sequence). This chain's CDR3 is CATTGPGQAKETQYF. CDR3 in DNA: TGTGCCACAACCGGACCGGGACAAGCGAAAGAGACCCAGTACTTC.

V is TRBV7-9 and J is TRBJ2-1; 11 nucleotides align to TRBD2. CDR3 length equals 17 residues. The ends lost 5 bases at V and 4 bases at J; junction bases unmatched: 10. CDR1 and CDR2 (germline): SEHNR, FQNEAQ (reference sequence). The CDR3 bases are TGTGCCAGCAGCGTCGGGACTAGCGGCAAGATTTACAATGAGCAGTTCTTC. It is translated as CASSVGTSGKIYNEQFF.

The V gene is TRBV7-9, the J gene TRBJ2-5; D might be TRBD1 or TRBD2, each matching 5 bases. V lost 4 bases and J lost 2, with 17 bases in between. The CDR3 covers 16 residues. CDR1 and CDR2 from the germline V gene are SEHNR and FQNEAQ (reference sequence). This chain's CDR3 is CASSSPPRGGQETQYF. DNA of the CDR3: TGTGCCAGCAGCTCACCGCCACGGGGCGGGCAAGAGACCCAGTACTTC.

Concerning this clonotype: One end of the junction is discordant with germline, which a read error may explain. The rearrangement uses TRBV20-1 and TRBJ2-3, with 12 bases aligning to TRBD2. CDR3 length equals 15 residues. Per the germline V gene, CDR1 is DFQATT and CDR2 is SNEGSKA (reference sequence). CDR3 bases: TGCAGTGCTACAGCTAGCGGGGGGGTGGCAGATACGCGGTATTTT. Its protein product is CSATASGGVADTRYF.

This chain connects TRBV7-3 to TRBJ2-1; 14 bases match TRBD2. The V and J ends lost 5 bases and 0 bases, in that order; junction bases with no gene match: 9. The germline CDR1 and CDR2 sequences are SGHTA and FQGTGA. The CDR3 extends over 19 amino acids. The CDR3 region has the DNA TGTGCCAGCAGCAAGACTAGCGGGAGGGCCCTCAGCTCCTACAATGAGCAGTTCTTC. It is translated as CASSKTSGRALSSYNEQFF.

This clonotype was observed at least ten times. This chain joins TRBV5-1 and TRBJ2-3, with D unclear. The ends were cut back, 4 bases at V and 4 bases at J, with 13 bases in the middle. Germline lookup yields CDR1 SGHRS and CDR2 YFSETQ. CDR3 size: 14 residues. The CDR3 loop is CASSRSVDPDTQYF. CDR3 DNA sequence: TGCGCCAGCAGCCGTAGTGTGGACCCAGATACGCAGTATTTT.

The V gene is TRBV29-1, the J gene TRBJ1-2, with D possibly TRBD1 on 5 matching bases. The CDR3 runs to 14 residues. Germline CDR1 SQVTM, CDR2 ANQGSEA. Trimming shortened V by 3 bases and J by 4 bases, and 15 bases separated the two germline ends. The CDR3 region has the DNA TGCAGCGTTGATGGGCAGGGCTATAGCTATGGCTACACCTTC. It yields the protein CSVDGQGYSYGYTF.

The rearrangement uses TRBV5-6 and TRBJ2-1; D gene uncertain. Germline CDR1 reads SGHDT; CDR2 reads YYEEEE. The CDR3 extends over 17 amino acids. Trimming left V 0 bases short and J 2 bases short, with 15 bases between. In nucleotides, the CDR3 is TGTGCCAGCAGCTTGGAGGGTAGTGGGCCCACCTACAATGAGCAGTTCTTC. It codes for CASSLEGSGPTYNEQFF.

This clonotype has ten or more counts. CDR3 DNA: TGTGCCAGCAGTTTGGTCAAGAGCTCCTACAATGAGCAGTTCTTC. This gives the protein CASSLVKSSYNEQFF. The chain couples TRBV12-3 or TRBV12-4 to TRBJ2-1; D unresolved. CDR3 length equals 15 residues. V shed 3 bases and J shed 0 bases, with 9 bases lying between them.

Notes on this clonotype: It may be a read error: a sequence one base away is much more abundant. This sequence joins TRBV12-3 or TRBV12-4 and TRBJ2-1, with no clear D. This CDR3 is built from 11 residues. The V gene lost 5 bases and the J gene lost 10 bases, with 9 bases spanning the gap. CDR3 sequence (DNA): TGTGCCAGCAGTCGAAACCGCGAGCAGTTCTTC. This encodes CASSRNREQFF.

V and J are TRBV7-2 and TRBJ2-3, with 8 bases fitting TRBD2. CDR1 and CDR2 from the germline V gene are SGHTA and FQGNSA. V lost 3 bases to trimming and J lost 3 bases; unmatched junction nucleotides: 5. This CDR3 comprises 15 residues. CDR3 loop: CASSFSAGDTDTQYF. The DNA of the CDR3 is TGTGCCAGCAGCTTCTCAGCGGGGGATACAGATACGCAGTATTTT.